This T cell receptor (beta chain) stems from a study of regulatory T cells in long-lasting Graves disease. J was trimmed by 2 bases and V by 1 base; bases with no gene match: 11. Germline CDR1 reads DFQATT; CDR2 reads SNEGSKA (reference sequence). CDR3 length: 18 residues. In its sample, this clonotype was seen many times. CDR3 regions were amplified by Arm-PCR using iRepertoire HTBI primers to build TCR beta libraries. TCRdb reprocessed the multiplex PCR reads with MiXCR, giving one entry per CDR3 protein. The sample lists some 490,000 distinct CDR3 sequences, about 12% occurring once. Indicated time point: newly diagnosed GD, antithyroid drugs for less than 3 months. Generation of the TCR library employed RNA extracted from PBMCs. The sample was also reused in another study, on T cells in Graves' hyperthyroidism and ophthalmopathy.

V usage is TRBV20-1 and J usage is TRBJ2-5, with TRBD1 identical over 12 bases. The sequence was obtained from a woman aged 30 to 39 with Graves disease. Here the sequenced sample was peripheral blood mononuclear cells (PBMCs), taken at new diagnosis, from a patient treated with antithyroid drugs. The CDR3 loop reads CSARVSPGQGARQETQYF. The CDR3, as DNA: TGCAGTGCTAGAGTCTCTCCGGGACAGGGGGCGCGGCAAGAGACCCAGTACTTC.